The clone carrying this TCR beta chain was picked up a small number of times. Patients picked for sequencing had shown CD8+CD57+ cell expansion detected by flow cytometry. Every patient had severe acquired aplastic anemia. The data were obtained in a study of CD8+CD57+ T cells in acquired aplastic anemia. According to the study, genomic DNA was the template for TCR beta VDJ and CDR3 profiling. One entry per CDR3 protein results from TCRdb running MiXCR on the reads. The sample contains around 130,000 distinct CDR3 sequences, approximately 50% of which appear only once. Specimen: sorted CD4+, CD8+, or CD8+CD57+ T cells (not recorded which) from PBMCs. This TCR was sampled from a human donor with aplastic anemia.

This CDR3 is CASSRLMNQPQHF. Here the CDR3 DNA reads TGTGCCAGCAGTCGTTTAATGAATCAGCCCCAGCATTTT. This chain connects TRBV27 to TRBJ1-5; no firm D call. Germline V gives CDR1 MNHEY, CDR2 SMNVEV (reference sequence). Trimming removed 5 bases from V and 4 bases from J, with 9 bases in between. The CDR3 is 13 residues long.